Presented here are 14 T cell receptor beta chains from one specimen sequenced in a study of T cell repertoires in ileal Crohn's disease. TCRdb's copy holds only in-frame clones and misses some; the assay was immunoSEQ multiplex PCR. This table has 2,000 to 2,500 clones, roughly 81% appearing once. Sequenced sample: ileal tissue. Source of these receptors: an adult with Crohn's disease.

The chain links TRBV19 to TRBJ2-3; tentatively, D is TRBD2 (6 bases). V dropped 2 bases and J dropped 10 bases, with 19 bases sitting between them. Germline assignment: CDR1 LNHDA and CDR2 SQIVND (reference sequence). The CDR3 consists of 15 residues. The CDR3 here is CASSISWGGGVAQYF. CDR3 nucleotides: TGTGCCAGTAGTATATCTTGGGGCGGCGGGGTCGCGCAGTATTTT. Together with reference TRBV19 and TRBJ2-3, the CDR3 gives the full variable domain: DGGITQSPKYLFRKEGQNVTLSCEQNLNHDAMYWYRQDPGQGLRLIYYSQIVNDFQKGDIAEGYSVSREKKESFPLTVTSAQKNPTAFYLCASSISWGGGVAQYFGPGTRLTVL.

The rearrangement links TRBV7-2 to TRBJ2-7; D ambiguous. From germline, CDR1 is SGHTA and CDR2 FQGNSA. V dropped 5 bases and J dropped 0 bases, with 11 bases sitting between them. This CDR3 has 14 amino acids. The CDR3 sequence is CASSPQKGSYEQYF. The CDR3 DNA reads TGTGCCAGCAGCCCGCAGAAGGGCTCCTACGAGCAGTACTTC.

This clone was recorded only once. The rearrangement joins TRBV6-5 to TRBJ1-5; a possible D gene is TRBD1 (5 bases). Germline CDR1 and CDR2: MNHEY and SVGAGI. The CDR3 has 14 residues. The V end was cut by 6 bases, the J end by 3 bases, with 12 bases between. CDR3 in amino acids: CASRTTGLNQPQHF. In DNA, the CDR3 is TGTGCCAGCAGAACCACGGGGCTCAATCAGCCCCAGCATTTT.

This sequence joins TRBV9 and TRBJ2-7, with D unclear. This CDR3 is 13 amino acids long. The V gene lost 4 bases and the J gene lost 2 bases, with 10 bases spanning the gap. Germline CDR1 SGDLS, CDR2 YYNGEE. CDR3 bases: TGTGCCAGCAGCCCCACGGCTGCCTACGAGCAGTACTTC. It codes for CASSPTAAYEQYF.

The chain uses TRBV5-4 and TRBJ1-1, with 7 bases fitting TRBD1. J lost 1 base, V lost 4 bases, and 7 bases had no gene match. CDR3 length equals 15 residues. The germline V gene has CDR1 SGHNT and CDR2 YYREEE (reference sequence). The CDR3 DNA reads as TGTGCCAGCAGCGGGACCGGGACAGCGAACACTGAAGCTTTCTTT. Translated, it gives CASSGTGTANTEAFF.

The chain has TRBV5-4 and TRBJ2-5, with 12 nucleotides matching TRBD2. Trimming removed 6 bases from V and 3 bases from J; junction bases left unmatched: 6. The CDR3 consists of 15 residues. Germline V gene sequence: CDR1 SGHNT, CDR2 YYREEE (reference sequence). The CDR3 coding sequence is TGTGCCAGCACTCCTCGACTAGCGGGAGAAGAGACCCAGTACTTC. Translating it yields CASTPRLAGEETQYF.

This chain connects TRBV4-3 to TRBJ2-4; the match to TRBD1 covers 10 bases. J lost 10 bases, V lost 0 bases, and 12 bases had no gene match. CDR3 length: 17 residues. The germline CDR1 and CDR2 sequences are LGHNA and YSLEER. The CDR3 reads CASSQDVSDRGGRIQYF. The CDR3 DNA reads TGCGCCAGCAGCCAAGATGTTTCGGACAGGGGGGGTCGAATTCAGTACTTC.

CDR3 loop: CASSRVWDRGELSSGNTIYF. The CDR3 DNA reads TGTGCCAGCAGCCGTGTTTGGGACAGGGGGGAATTGAGCTCTGGAAACACCATATATTTT. The rearrangement uses TRBV5-8 and TRBJ1-3; TRBD1 matches at 11 bases. Germline CDR1 reads SGHTS; CDR2 reads YDEGEE. The ends lost 4 bases at V and 0 bases at J; junction bases unmatched: 15. CDR3 length: 20 residues.

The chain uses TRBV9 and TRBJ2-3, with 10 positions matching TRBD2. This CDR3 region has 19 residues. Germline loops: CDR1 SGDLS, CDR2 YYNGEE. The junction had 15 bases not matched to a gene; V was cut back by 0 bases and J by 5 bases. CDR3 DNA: TGTGCCAGCAGCGTAGCCGGGATAGGGCTAGCGGGGGCCCTAGATACGCAGTATTTT. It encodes CASSVAGIGLAGALDTQYF.

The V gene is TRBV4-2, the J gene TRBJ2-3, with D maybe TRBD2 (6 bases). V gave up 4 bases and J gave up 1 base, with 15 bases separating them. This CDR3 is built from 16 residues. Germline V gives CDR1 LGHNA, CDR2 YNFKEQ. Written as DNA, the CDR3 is TGTGCCAGCAGCCTGGGTGGGGCTAGCGGCACAGATACGCAGTATTTT. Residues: CASSLGGASGTDTQYF.

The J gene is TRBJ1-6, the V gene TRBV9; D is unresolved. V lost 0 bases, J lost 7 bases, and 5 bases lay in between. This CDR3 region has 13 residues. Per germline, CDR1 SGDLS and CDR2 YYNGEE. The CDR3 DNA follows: TGTGCCAGCAGCGTAGTGGTGAATTCACCCCTCCACTTT. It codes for CASSVVVNSPLHF.

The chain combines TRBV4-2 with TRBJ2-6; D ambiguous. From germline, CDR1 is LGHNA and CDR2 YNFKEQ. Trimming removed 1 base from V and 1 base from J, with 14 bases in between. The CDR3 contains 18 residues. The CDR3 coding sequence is TGTGCCAGCAGCCAAGGGCAGGTTCACTCGTCTGGGGCCAACGTCCTGACTTTC. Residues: CASSQGQVHSSGANVLTF.

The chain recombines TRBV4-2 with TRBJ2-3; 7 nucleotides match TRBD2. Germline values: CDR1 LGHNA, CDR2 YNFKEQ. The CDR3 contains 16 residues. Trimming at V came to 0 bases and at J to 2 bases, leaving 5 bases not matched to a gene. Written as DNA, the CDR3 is TGTGCCAGCAGCCAAGAAGGAGCGGGGTACACAGATACGCAGTATTTT. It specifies CASSQEGAGYTDTQYF.

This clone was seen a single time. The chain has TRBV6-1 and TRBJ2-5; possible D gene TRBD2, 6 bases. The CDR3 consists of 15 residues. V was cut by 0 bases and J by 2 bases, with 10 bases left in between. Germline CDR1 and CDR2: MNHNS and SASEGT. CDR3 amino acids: CASSEAGTRQETQYF. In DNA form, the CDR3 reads TGTGCCAGCAGTGAAGCGGGGACTCGGCAAGAGACCCAGTACTTC.